Included here is one T cell receptor beta chain sequence, with context. This entry is derived from a study of blood T cell repertoires in COVID-19. Study background: Researchers got acute and convalescent COVID-19 samples from the United States, Italy and Spain.

Some clones are missing from TCRdb's copy, which holds only in-frame ones; the method was immunoSEQ multiplex PCR. The table lists 200,000 to 250,000 clones, 70% to 85% of them singletons. From germline, CDR1 is LNHDA and CDR2 SQIVND (reference sequence). This CDR3 is built from 16 residues. Trimming cost V 4 bases and J 5 bases; bases outside gene matches: 4. J is TRBJ2-1 and V is TRBV19; 14 nucleotides align to TRBD2. The TCR originated in a woman in her fifties or sixties who had recovered from COVID-19. Material: PBMCs or T cells enriched from blood (not recorded which). The CDR3 nucleotides are TGTGCCAGTAGTACCCGACTAGCGGGGGGGGACAATGAGCAGTTCTTC. Translating gives CASSTRLAGGDNEQFF.